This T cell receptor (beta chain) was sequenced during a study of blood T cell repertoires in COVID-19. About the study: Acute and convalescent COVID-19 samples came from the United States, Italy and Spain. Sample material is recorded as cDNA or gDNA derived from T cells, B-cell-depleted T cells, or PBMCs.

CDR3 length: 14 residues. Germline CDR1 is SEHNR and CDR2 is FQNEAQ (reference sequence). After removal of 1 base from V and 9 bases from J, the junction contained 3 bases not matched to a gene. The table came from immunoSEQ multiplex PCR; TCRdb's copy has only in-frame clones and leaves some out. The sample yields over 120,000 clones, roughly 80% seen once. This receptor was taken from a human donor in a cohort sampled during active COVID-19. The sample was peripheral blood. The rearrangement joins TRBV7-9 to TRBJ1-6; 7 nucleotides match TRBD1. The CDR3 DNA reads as TGTGCCAGCAGCTTAGAGGGGGCTAGTTCACCCCTCCACTTT. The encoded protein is CASSLEGASSPLHF.